This TCR beta chain appears in the sequencing data of a study of T cell changes during pregnancy in multiple sclerosis. Clones were sequenced by immunoSEQ multiplex PCR, and TCRdb holds only the in-frame ones, with some missing. The sample has more than 60,000 clones; roughly 91% are singletons. The receptor's source is a female donor in good health, enrolled as a control in a pregnancy study. The source material was CD4+ T cells from peripheral blood mononuclear cells, sampled in the third trimester of pregnancy.

The CDR3 loop is CASSLSSNTGELFF. The CDR3 nucleotides read TGTGCCAGCAGCTTGTCCTCGAACACCGGGGAGCTGTTTTTT. The V gene is TRBV11-3, the J gene TRBJ2-2; D remains ambiguous. Germline V CDR1 and CDR2: SGHNT, YENEEA. The CDR3 totals 14 residues. V lost 3 bases to trimming and J lost 0 bases, with 5 bases between them.